The present T cell receptor (beta chain) was sequenced within a study of T-cell memory formation after mild COVID-19. General study points: The main location of contracting CD4+ clones was CM and EM, and that of contracting CD8+ clones was EMRA.

This clonotype appeared a few times. Its cognate antigen is unknown. The CDR3 sequence is 14 residues long. V lost 8 bases, J lost 3 bases, and 17 bases lay in between. Germline V gene sequence: CDR1 DFQATT, CDR2 SNEGSKA (reference sequence). TCR alpha and TCR beta cDNA libraries carrying sample barcodes and UMIs came from 5'RACE with constant-segment primers. TCRdb re-called the 5' RACE reads through MiXCR, storing one row per CDR3 protein. The data hold tens of thousands of distinct CDR3 sequences, with 13% observed a single time. Material for sequencing was PBMCs or a T cell subset sorted from them (not recorded which). The receptor was derived from an adult woman who had mild COVID-19 (a few samples of this study predate the infection). Cell type and time point are not known. V is TRBV20-1 and J is TRBJ2-1; tentatively, D is TRBD2 (6 bases). In nucleotides, the CDR3 is TGCAGTTCCGAAAGGGACGGGAGCTACAATGAGCAGTTCTTC. Protein sequence: CSSERDGSYNEQFF.